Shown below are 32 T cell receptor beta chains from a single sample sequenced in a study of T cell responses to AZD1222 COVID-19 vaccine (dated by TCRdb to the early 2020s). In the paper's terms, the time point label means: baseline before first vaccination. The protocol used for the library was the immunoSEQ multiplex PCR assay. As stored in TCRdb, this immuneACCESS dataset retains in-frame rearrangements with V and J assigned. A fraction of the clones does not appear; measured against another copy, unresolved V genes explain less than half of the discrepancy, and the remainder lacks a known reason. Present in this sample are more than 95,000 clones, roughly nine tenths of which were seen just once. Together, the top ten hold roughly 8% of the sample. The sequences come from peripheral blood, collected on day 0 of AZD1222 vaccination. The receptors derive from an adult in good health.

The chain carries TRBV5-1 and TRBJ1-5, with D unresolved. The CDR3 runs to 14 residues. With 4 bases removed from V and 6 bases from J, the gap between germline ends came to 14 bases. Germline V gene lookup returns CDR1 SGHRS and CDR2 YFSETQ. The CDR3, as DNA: TGCGCCAGCAGCCCTTACATAGGAGCTCAGCCCCAGCATTTT. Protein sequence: CASSPYIGAQPQHF.

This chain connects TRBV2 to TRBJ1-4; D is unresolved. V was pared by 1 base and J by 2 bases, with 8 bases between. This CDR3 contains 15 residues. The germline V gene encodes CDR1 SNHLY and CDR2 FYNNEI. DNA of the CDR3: TGTGCCAGCAGTGAAGAGGGAGGGACTAATGAAAAACTGTTTTTT. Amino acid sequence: CASSEEGGTNEKLFF.

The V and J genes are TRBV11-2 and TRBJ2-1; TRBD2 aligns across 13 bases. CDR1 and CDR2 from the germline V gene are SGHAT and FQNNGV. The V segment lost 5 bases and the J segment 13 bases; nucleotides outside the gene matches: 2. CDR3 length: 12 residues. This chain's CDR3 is CASSGGLAGQFF. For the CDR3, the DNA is TGTGCCAGCAGCGGGGGACTAGCGGGACAGTTCTTC.

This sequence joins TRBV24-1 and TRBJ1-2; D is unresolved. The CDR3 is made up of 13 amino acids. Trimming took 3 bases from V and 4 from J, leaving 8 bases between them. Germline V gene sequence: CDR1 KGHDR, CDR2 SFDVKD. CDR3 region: CATSDPLSYGYTF. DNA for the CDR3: TGTGCCACCAGTGATCCCCTAAGCTATGGCTACACCTTC.

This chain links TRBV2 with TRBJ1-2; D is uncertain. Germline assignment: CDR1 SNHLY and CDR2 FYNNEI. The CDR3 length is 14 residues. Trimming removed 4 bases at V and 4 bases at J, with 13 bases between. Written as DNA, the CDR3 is TGTGCCAGCAGTGCTGAGACCGAAGGCTATGGCTACACCTTC. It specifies CASSAETEGYGYTF.

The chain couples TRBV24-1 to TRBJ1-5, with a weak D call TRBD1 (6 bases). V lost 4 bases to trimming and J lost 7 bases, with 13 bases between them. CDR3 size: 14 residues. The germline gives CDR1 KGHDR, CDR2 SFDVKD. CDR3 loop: CATSETGFGQPQHF. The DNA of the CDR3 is TGTGCCACCAGTGAAACAGGGTTCGGACAGCCCCAGCATTTT.

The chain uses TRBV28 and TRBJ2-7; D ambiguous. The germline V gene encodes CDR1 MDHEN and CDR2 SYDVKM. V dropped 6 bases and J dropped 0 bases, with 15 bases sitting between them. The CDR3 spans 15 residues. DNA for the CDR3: TGTGCCAGCAGCCAGCCCCCTCATAGCTCCTACGAGCAGTACTTC. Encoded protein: CASSQPPHSSYEQYF. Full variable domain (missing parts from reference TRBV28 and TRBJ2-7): DVKVTQSSRYLVKRTGEKVFLECVQDMDHENMFWYRQDPGLGLRLIYFSYDVKMKEKGDIPEGYSVSREKKERFSLILESASTNQTSMYLCASSQPPHSSYEQYFGPGTRLTVT.

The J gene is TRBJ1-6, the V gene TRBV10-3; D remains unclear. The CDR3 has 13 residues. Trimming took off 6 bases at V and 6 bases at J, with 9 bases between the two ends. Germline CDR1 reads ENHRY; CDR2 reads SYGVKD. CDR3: CAIRTDINSPLHF. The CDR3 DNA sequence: TGTGCCATCAGAACCGACATTAATTCACCCCTCCACTTT.

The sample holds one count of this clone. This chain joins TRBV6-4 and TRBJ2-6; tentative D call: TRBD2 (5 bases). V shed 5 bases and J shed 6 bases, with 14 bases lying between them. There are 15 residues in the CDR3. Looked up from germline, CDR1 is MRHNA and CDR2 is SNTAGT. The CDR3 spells CASSHDGGMANVLTF. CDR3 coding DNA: TGTGCCAGCAGTCACGACGGAGGCATGGCCAACGTCCTGACTTTC.

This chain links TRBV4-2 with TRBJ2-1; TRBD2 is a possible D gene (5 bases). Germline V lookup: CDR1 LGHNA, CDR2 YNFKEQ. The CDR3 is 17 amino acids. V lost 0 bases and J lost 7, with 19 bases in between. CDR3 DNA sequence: TGTGCCAGCAGCCAAGATTATAGGGAGCGGAAGAGGAATGAGCAGTTCTTC. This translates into CASSQDYRERKRNEQFF.

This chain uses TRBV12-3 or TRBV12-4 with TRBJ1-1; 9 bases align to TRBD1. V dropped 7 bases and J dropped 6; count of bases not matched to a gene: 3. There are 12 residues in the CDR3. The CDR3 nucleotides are TGTGCCAGCACTGACAGGGGGGCTGAAGCTTTCTTT. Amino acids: CASTDRGAEAFF.

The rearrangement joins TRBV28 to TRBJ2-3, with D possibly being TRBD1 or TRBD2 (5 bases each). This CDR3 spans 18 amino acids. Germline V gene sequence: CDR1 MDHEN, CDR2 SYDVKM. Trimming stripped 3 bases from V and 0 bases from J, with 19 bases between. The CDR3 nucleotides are TGTGCCAGCAGTTTTCTCCTCGGGACCCCCTCCAGCACAGATACGCAGTATTTT. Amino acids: CASSFLLGTPSSTDTQYF.

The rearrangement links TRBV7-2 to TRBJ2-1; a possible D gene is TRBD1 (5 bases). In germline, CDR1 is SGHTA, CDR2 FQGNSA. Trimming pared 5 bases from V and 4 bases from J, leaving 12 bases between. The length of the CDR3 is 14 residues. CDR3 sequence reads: CASSPHQGYNEQFF. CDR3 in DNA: TGTGCCAGCAGCCCCCATCAGGGATACAATGAGCAGTTCTTC.

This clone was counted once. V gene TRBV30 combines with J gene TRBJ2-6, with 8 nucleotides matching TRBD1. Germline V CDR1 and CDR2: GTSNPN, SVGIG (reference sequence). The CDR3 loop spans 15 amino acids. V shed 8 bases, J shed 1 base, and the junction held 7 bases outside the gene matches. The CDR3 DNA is TGTGCCCGCGGACAGGGTAGGTCTGGGGCCAACGTCCTGACTTTC. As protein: CARGQGRSGANVLTF.

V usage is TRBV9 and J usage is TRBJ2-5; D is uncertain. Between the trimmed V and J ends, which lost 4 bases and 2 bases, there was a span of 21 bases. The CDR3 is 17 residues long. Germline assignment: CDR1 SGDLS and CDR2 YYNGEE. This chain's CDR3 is CASSPSNTFILQETQYF. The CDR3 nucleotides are TGTGCCAGCAGCCCGTCAAACACCTTCATCCTACAAGAGACCCAGTACTTC.

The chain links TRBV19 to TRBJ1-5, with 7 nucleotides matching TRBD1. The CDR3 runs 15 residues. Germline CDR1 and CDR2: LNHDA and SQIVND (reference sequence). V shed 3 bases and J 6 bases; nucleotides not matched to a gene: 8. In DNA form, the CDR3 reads TGTGCCAGTAGTATGACAGGGAGTTCTATTCAGCCCCAGCATTTT. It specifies CASSMTGSSIQPQHF.

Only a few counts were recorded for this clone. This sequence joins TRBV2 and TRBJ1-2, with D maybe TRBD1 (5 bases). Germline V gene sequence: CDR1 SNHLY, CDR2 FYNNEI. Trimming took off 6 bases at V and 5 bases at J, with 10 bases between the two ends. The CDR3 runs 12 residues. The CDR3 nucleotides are TGTGCCAGCAGGGAGGACAAATATGGCTACACCTTC. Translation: CASREDKYGYTF.

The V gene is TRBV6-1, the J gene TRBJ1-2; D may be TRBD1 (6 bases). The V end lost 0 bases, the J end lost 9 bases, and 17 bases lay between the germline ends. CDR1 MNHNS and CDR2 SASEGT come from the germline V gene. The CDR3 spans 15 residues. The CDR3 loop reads CASSEADRRSGSYTF. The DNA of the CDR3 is TGTGCCAGCAGTGAAGCGGACAGAAGGTCGGGTAGCTACACCTTC.

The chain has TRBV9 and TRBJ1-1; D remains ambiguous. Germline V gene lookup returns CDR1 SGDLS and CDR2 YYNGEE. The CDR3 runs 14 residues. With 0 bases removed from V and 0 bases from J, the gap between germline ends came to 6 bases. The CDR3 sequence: CASSVGGVNTEAFF. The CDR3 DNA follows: TGTGCCAGCAGCGTAGGCGGGGTGAACACTGAAGCTTTCTTT.

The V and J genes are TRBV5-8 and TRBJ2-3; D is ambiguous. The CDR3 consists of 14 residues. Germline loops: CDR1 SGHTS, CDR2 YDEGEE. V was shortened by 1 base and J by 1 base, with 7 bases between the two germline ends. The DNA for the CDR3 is TGTGCCAGCAGCTTGTCAGTGGGCACAGATACGCAGTATTTT. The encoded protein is CASSLSVGTDTQYF.

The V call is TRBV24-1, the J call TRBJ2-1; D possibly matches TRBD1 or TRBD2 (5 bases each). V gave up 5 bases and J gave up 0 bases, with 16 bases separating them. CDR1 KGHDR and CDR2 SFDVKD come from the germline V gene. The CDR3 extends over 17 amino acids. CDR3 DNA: TGTGCCACCAGTGGTCCCGGACAAGGGAGCTCCTACAATGAGCAGTTCTTC. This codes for CATSGPGQGSSYNEQFF.

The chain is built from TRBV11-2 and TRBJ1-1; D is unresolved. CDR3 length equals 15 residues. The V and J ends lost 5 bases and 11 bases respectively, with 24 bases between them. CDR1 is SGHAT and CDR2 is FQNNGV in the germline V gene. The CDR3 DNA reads TGTGCCAGCAGCCCAAATCCGGGAAACCTTGTAGGGGCTTTCTTT. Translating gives CASSPNPGNLVGAFF. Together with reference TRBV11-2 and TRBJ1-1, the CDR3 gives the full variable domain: EAGVAQSPRYKIIEKRQSVAFWCNPISGHATLYWYQQILGQGPKLLIQFQNNGVVDDSQLPKDRFSAERLKGVDSTLKIQPAKLEDSAVYLCASSPNPGNLVGAFFGQGTRLTVV.

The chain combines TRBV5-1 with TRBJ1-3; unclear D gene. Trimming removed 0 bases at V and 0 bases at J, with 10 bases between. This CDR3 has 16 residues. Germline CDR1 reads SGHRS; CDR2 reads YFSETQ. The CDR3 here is CASSLAGPASGNTIYF. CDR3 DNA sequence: TGCGCCAGCAGCTTGGCAGGTCCGGCCTCTGGAAACACCATATATTTT. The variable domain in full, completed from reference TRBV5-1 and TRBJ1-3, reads KAGVTQTPRYLIKTRGQQVTLSCSPISGHRSVSWYQQTPGQGLQFLFEYFSETQRNKGNFPGRFSGRQFSNSRSEMNVSTLELGDSALYLCASSLAGPASGNTIYFGEGSWLTVV.

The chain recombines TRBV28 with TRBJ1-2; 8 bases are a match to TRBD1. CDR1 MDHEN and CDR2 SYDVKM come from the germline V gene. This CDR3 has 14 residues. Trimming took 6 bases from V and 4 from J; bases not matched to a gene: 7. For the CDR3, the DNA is TGTGCCAGCAGAAACCAGGGGGCAGGCTATGGCTACACCTTC. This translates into CASRNQGAGYGYTF.

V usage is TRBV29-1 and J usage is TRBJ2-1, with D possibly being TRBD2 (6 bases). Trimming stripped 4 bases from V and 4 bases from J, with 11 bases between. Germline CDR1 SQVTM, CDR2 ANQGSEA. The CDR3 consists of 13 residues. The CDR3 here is CSVGHGRYNEQFF. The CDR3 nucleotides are TGCAGCGTTGGACACGGGAGATACAATGAGCAGTTCTTC.

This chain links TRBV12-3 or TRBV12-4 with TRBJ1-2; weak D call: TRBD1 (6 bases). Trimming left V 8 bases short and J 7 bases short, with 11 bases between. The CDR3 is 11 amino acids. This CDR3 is CASETGRGYTF. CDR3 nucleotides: TGTGCCAGCGAGACAGGACGTGGCTACACCTTC.

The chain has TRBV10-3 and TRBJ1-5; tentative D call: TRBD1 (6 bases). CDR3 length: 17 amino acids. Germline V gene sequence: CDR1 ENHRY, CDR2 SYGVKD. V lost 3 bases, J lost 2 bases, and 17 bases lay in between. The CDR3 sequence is CAISEDTTGVGNQPQHF. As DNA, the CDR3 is TGTGCCATCAGTGAAGACACGACAGGTGTTGGCAATCAGCCCCAGCATTTT.

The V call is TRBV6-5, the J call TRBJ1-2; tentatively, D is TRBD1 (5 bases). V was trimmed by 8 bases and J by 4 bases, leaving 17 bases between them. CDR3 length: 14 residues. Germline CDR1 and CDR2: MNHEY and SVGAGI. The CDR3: CASWGEGEPYGYTF. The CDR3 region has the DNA TGTGCCAGCTGGGGGGAGGGAGAGCCCTATGGCTACACCTTC.

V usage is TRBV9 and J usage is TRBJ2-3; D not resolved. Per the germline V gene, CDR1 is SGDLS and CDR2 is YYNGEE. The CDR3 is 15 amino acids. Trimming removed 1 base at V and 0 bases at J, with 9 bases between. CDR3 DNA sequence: TGTGCCAGCAGCGTAATGGGTAGCAGCACAGATACGCAGTATTTT. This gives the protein CASSVMGSSTDTQYF.

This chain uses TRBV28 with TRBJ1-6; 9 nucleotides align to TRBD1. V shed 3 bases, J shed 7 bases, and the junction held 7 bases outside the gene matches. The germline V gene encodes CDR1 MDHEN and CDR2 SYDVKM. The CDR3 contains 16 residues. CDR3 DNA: TGTGCCAGCAGTTTGAGGGGCGGACAGGGGAATTCACCCCTCCACTTT. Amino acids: CASSLRGGQGNSPLHF.

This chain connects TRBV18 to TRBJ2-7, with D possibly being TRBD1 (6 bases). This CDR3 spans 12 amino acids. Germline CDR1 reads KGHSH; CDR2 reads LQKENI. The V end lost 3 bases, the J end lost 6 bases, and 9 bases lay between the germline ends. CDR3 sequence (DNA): TGTGCCAGCTCACCGGACAGTCTCGAGCAGTACTTC. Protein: CASSPDSLEQYF.

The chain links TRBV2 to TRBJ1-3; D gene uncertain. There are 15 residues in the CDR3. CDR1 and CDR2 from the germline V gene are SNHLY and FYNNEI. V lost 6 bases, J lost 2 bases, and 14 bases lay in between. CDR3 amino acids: CASSPPGVTGNTIYF. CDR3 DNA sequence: TGTGCCAGCAGCCCCCCCGGGGTTACTGGAAACACCATATATTTT.